Only one count was recorded for the clone carrying this T cell receptor (beta chain). Profiling relied on immunoSEQ multiplex PCR, and the TCRdb table lists in-frame clones only, not all of them. The sample lists just over 14,000 clones, 63% seen once, with less than 20% in the top ten. This sample is part of a study of CD4+ T cells in melanoma. The germline V gene has CDR1 SGDLS and CDR2 YYNGEE. CDR3 length equals 15 residues. V was shortened by 0 bases and J by 4 bases, with 13 bases between the two germline ends. The chain has TRBV9 and TRBJ1-2; D is uncertain. The clonotype comes from a human donor with melanoma. The sequenced material came from cells from a culture (not recorded whether cultured in vitro). The CDR3 region is CASSVGRFGSYGYTF. The CDR3 bases are TGTGCCAGCAGCGTAGGACGGTTCGGGAGCTATGGCTACACCTTC. Together with reference TRBV9 and TRBJ1-2, the CDR3 gives the full variable domain: DSGVTQTPKHLITATGQRVTLRCSPRSGDLSVYWYQQSLDQGLQFLIQYYNGEERAKGNILERFSAQQFPDLHSELNLSSLELGDSALYFCASSVGRFGSYGYTFGSGTRLTVV.